This T cell receptor beta chain was identified during a study of T cell responses to AZD1222 COVID-19 vaccine. Study results and caveats: There were mostly white British donors and more females than males, and clonal diversity was possibly underestimated. Reports say nearly half of spike-specific TCRs go after unmutated variant regions.

V shed 3 bases and J shed 9 bases, with 22 bases lying between them. The CDR3 runs to 17 residues. Germline V gene data show CDR1 as SGDLS and CDR2 as YYNGEE. Concerning this clone: The antigen is unknown.

Sequencing was performed with immunoSEQ multiplex PCR; in TCRdb, only in-frame clones are kept and a portion is missing. The repertoire has about 85,000 clones, over 70% of them found once; the top ten carry 15% to 20%. The TCR comes from an adult in good health. This sample comprised peripheral blood, obtained on day 0 of AZD1222 vaccination. This chain uses TRBV9 with TRBJ1-6, with no clear D. Here the CDR3 DNA reads TGTGCCAGCAGCGGCGACCCGAACTCCTCCAAAGGTTCACCCCTCCACTTT. Protein: CASSGDPNSSKGSPLHF.